This T cell receptor (beta chain) was identified in a study of blood T cell repertoires in COVID-19. Turning to the study itself: The United States, Italy and Spain provided the acute and convalescent COVID-19 samples. From T cells, B-cell-depleted T cells, or PBMCs came the material, which was cDNA or gDNA.

Trimming stripped 2 bases from V and 8 bases from J, with 7 bases between. CDR1 and CDR2 (germline): ENHRY, SYGVKD. This CDR3 has 12 residues. In the original processing: Nucleated cell counts were estimated from reference gene primer amplification. Produced via immunoSEQ multiplex PCR; TCRdb's table is partial and in-frame only. Clone size and V and J calls were adopted from that table, with D and trimming inferred from the DNA. The sample has roughly 170,000 clones, around 80% seen once; the top ten hold about 7%. This clone was picked up one time. The specimen sequenced was peripheral blood. The J gene is TRBJ1-5, the V gene TRBV10-3; D is ambiguous. This sequence originates from a human donor in a cohort sampled during active COVID-19. CDR3 region: CAISEPLEPQHF. In nucleotides, the CDR3 is TGTGCCATCAGTGAGCCCCTCGAGCCCCAGCATTTT.